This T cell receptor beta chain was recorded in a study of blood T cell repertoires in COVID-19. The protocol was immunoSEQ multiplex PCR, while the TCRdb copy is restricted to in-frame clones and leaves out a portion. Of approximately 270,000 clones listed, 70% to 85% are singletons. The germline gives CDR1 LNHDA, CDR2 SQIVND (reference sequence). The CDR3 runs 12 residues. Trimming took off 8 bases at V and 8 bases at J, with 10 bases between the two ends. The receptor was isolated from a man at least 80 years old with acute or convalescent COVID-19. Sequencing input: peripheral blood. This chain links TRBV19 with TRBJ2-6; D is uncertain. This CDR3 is CASGPSTNVLTF. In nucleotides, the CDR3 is TGTGCCAGTGGGCCCTCGACCAACGTCCTGACTTTC.